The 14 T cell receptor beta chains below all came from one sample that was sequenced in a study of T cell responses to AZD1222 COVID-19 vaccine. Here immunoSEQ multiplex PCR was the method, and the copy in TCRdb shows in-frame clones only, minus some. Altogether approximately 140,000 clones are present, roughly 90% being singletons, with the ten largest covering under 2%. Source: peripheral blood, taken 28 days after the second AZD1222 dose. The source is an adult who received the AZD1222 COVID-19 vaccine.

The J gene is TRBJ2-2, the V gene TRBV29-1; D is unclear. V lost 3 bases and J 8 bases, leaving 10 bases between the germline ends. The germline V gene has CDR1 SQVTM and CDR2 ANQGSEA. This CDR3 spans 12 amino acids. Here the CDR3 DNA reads TGCAGCGTTGATACGGCATCTGGGGAGCTGTTTTTT. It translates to CSVDTASGELFF.

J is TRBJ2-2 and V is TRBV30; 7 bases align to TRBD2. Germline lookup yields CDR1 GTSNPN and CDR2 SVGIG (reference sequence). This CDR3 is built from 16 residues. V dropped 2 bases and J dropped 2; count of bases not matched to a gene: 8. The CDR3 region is CAWSLGGNLNTGELFF. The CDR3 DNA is TGTGCCTGGAGTTTGGGGGGGAACTTAAACACCGGGGAGCTGTTTTTT.

CDR3 DNA: TGTGCCAGTAGTTTGGGACAGATTAATGAAAAACTGTTTTTT. Protein: CASSLGQINEKLFF. J is TRBJ1-4 and V is TRBV19; TRBD1 aligns across 7 bases. Germline assignment: CDR1 LNHDA and CDR2 SQIVND (reference sequence). The CDR3 spans 14 residues. The V and J ends lost 5 bases and 4 bases, in that order; junction bases with no gene match: 4.

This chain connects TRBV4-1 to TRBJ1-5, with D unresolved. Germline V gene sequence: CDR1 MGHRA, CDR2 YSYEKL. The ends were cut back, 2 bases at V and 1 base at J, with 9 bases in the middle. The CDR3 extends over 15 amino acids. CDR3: CASSQILGSNQPQHF. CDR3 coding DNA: TGCGCCAGCAGCCAAATTCTGGGGAGCAATCAGCCCCAGCATTTT.

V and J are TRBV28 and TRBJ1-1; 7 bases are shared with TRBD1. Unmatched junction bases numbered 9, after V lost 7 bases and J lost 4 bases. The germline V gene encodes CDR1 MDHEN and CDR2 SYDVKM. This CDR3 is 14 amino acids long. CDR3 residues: CASTSWAGGTEAFF. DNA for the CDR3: TGTGCCAGCACCTCCTGGGCAGGGGGCACTGAAGCTTTCTTT.

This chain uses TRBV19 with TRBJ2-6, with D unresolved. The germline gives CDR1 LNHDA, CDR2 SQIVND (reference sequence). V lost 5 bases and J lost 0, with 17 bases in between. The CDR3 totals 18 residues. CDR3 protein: CASSERRRDPSGANVLTF. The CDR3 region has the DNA TGTGCCAGTAGTGAGCGAAGACGAGACCCCTCTGGGGCCAACGTCCTGACTTTC.

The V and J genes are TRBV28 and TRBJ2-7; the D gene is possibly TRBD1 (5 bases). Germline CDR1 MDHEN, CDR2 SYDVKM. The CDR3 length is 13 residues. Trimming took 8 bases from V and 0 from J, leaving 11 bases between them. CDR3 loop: CASLKTGSYEQYV. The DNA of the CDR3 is TGTGCCAGCCTAAAAACAGGCTCCTACGAGCAGTACGTC.

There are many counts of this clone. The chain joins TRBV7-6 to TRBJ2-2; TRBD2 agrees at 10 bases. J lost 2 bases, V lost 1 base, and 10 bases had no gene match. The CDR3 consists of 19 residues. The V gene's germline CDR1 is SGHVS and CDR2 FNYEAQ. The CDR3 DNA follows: TGTGCCAGCAGCTTAGTGACCGTAGCGGGGGGCTACAACACCGGGGAGCTGTTTTTT. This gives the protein CASSLVTVAGGYNTGELFF.

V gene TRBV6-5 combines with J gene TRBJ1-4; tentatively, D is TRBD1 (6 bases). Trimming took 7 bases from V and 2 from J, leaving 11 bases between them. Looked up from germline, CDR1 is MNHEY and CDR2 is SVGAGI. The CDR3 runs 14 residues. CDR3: CASTGRGTNEKLFF. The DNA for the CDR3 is TGTGCCAGCACGGGAAGGGGGACTAATGAAAAACTGTTTTTT.

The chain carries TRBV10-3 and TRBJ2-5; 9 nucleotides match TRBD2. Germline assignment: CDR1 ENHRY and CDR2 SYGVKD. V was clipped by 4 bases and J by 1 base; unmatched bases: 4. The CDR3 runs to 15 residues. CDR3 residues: CAISGGREGQETQYF. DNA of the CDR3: TGTGCCATCAGTGGGGGGCGGGAGGGCCAAGAGACCCAGTACTTC.

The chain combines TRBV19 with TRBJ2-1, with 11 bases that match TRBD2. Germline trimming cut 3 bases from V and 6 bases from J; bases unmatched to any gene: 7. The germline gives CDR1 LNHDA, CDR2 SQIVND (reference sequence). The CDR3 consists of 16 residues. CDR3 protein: CASSIRLAGGINEQFF. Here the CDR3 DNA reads TGTGCCAGTAGTATTCGGCTAGCGGGGGGAATCAATGAGCAGTTCTTC.

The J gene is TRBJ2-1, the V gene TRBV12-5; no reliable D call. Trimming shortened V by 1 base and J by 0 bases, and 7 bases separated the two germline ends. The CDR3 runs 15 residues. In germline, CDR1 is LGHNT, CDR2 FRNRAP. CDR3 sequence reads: CASGLGVSSYNEQFF. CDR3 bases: TGTGCTAGTGGTTTGGGAGTGAGCTCCTACAATGAGCAGTTCTTC. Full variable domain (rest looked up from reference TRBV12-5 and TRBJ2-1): DARVTQTPRHKVTEMGQEVTMRCQPILGHNTVFWYRQTMMQGLELLAYFRNRAPLDDSGMPKDRFSAEMPDATLATLKIQPSEPRDSAVYFCASGLGVSSYNEQFFGPGTRLTVL.

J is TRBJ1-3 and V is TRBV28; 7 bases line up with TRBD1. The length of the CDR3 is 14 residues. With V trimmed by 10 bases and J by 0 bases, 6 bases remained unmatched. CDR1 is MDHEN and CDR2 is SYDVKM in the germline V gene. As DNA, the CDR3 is TGTGCCACCTTGACAGGGAGCTCTGGAAACACCATATATTTT. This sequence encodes CATLTGSSGNTIYF. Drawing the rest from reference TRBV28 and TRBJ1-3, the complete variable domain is DVKVTQSSRYLVKRTGEKVFLECVQDMDHENMFWYRQDPGLGLRLIYFSYDVKMKEKGDIPEGYSVSREKKERFSLILESASTNQTSMYLCATLTGSSGNTIYFGEGSWLTVV.

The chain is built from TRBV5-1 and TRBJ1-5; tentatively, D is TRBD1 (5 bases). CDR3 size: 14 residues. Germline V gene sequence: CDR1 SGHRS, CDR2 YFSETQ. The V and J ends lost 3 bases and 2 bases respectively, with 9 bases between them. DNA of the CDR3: TGCGCCAGCAGCTCCCAGGGAGGCAATCAGCCCCAGCATTTT. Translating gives CASSSQGGNQPQHF.